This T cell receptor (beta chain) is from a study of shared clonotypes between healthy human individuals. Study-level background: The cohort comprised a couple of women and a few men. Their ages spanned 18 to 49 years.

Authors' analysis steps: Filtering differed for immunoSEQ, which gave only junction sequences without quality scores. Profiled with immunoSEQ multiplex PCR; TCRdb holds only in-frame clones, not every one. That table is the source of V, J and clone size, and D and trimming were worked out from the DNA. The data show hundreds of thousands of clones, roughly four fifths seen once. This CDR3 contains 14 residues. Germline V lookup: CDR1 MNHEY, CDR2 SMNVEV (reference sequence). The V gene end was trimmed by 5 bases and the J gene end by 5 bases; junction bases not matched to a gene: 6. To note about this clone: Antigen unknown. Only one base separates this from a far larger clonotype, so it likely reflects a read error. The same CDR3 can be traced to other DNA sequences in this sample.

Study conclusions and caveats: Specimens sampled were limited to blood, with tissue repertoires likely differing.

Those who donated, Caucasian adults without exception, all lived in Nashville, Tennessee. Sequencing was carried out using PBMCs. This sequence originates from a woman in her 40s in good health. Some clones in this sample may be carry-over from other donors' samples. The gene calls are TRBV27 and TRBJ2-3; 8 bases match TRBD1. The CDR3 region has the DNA TGTGCCAGCAGTCTGACAGGGGCGTTAGATACGCAGTATTTT. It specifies CASSLTGALDTQYF.